The clone carrying this T cell receptor (beta chain) was counted between two and nine times. What it binds is not known. RNA served as the template for amplifying TCR beta CDR3 regions. HTBI-primed RT-PCR formed the first round, and a multiplex PCR formed the second. Each CDR3 protein is one row after TCRdb ran MiXCR on the multiplex PCR reads. This table has around 600,000 distinct CDR3 sequences, under 50% appearing once. The data were obtained in a study of Graves' ophthalmopathy and Graves' hyperthyroidism. V lost 1 base, J lost 2 bases, and 12 bases lay in between. There are 15 residues in the CDR3. Germline assignment: CDR1 SGHAT and CDR2 FQNNGV. Regarding the study as a whole: The model predicted progression of ophthalmopathy with a sensitivity of just over 70%, and its specificity was roughly 72%. Most expanded clonotypes from thyroid (those above 0.001 frequency) were also found in blood.

V usage is TRBV11-2 and J usage is TRBJ2-7; the D is unclear. This clonotype originated in an adult man with Graves' ophthalmopathy. The specimen sequenced was peripheral blood. CDR3 sequence (DNA): TGTGCCAGCAGCTTAGGGACCCTGGGTCCCTACGAGCAGTACTTC. As protein: CASSLGTLGPYEQYF.